These T cell receptor beta chains were read from a single sample in a study of blood T cell repertoires in COVID-19. Sequenced by immunoSEQ multiplex PCR; TCRdb stores in-frame clones only, minus some. The table includes approximately 88,000 clones, over 80% detected once. Sequenced sample: peripheral blood. These receptor sequences come from a woman aged 45-59 years in a cohort sampled during active COVID-19. Each CDR3 is given with its conserved first and last residue. The D gene is left open where the match is weak. Expanded clones get a size class; other rows say once, few or many, or leave the size out.

v_call: TRBV6-5; clone_size: once; d_call: TRBD1; j_call: TRBJ2-7; cdr3_aa: CASSRTGRLTYEQYF; cdr3_nt: TGTGCCAGCAGTCGGACAGGGCGGCTGACCTACGAGCAGTACTTC
v_call: TRBV9; clone_size: once; d_call: -; j_call: TRBJ1-1; cdr3_aa: CASSVGWGVNTEAFF; cdr3_nt: TGTGCCAGCAGCGTAGGGTGGGGAGTTAACACTGAAGCTTTCTTT
v_call: TRBV9; clone_size: -; d_call: -; j_call: TRBJ2-7; cdr3_aa: CASSVAGGQYEQYF; cdr3_nt: TGTGCCAGCAGCGTAGCAGGAGGACAGTACGAGCAGTACTTC
v_call: TRBV9; clone_size: -; d_call: TRBD1; j_call: TRBJ2-5; cdr3_aa: CASSAGTDGQETQYF; cdr3_nt: TGTGCCAGCAGCGCCGGGACAGACGGACAAGAGACCCAGTACTTC
v_call: TRBV28; clone_size: -; d_call: -; j_call: TRBJ2-5; cdr3_aa: CASSLHTGGGQETQYF; cdr3_nt: TGTGCCAGCAGTTTACATACAGGCGGTGGGCAAGAGACCCAGTACTTC
v_call: TRBV6-5; clone_size: -; d_call: TRBD1; j_call: TRBJ2-7; cdr3_aa: CASSYSLGQAYEQYF; cdr3_nt: TGTGCCAGCAGTTACTCGTTAGGACAGGCCTACGAGCAGTACTTC
v_call: TRBV6-6; clone_size: -; d_call: -; j_call: TRBJ2-2; cdr3_aa: CASSSTKYGARGRTGELFF; cdr3_nt: TGTGCCAGCAGCTCCACCAAATACGGTGCCAGGGGAAGGACCGGGGAGCTGTTTTTT
v_call: TRBV7-9; clone_size: once; d_call: TRBD1; j_call: TRBJ2-3; cdr3_aa: CASSSPGTGTDTQYF; cdr3_nt: TGTGCCAGCAGCTCCCCCGGGACAGGGACAGATACGCAGTATTTT
v_call: TRBV5-1; clone_size: -; d_call: TRBD1; j_call: TRBJ1-3; cdr3_aa: CASSLGRGSGNTIYF; cdr3_nt: TGCGCCAGCAGCTTGGGCAGGGGGTCAGGAAACACCATATATTTT
v_call: TRBV7-8; clone_size: -; d_call: -; j_call: TRBJ1-3; cdr3_aa: CASSLADSGNTIYF; cdr3_nt: TGTGCCAGCAGCTTGGCGGACTCTGGAAACACCATATATTTT
v_call: TRBV18; clone_size: -; d_call: TRBD2; j_call: TRBJ2-7; cdr3_aa: CASSTAGGRYEQYF; cdr3_nt: TGTGCCAGCTCAACGGCGGGGGGGCGGTACGAGCAGTACTTC
v_call: TRBV5-1; clone_size: -; d_call: TRBD1; j_call: TRBJ2-7; cdr3_aa: CASSDRVGAYEQYF; cdr3_nt: TGCGCCAGCAGCGACAGGGTGGGCGCCTACGAGCAGTACTTC
v_call: TRBV27; clone_size: -; d_call: -; j_call: TRBJ2-2; cdr3_aa: CASSLYLGGSNTGELFF; cdr3_nt: TGTGCCAGCAGTTTATATCTTGGGGGCTCGAACACCGGGGAGCTGTTTTTT
v_call: TRBV12-3/TRBV12-4; clone_size: -; d_call: -; j_call: TRBJ2-7; cdr3_aa: CASSFPGNYEQYF; cdr3_nt: TGTGCCAGCAGTTTCCCGGGAAACTACGAGCAGTACTTC
v_call: TRBV9; clone_size: -; d_call: -; j_call: TRBJ1-6; cdr3_aa: CASSASMGGGGSYNSPLHF; cdr3_nt: TGTGCCAGCAGCGCCTCAATGGGCGGGGGAGGATCCTATAATTCACCCCTCCACTTT
v_call: TRBV7-9; clone_size: once; d_call: TRBD2; j_call: TRBJ2-1; cdr3_aa: CASSFLRSGRRNEQFF; cdr3_nt: TGTGCCAGCAGCTTTCTCCGTAGCGGGAGGAGGAATGAGCAGTTCTTC
v_call: TRBV5-1; clone_size: -; d_call: TRBD1; j_call: TRBJ1-3; cdr3_aa: CASSLDQGAGGNTIYF; cdr3_nt: TGCGCCAGCAGCTTGGACCAGGGGGCTGGTGGAAACACCATATATTTT
v_call: TRBV10-3; clone_size: -; d_call: TRBD1; j_call: TRBJ1-1; cdr3_aa: CAISDRGSTEAFF; cdr3_nt: TGTGCCATCAGTGACAGGGGGAGCACTGAAGCTTTCTTT
v_call: TRBV5-1; clone_size: -; d_call: TRBD2; j_call: TRBJ2-2; cdr3_aa: CASSLVRTSGGAGELFF; cdr3_nt: TGCGCCAGCAGCTTGGTACGGACTAGCGGGGGGGCCGGGGAGCTGTTTTTT
v_call: TRBV24-1; clone_size: -; d_call: TRBD2; j_call: TRBJ2-1; cdr3_aa: CATSVRGGLYNEQFF; cdr3_nt: TGTGCCACCAGTGTGCGGGGGGGCCTCTACAATGAGCAGTTCTTC
v_call: TRBV3-1/TRBV3-2; clone_size: -; d_call: TRBD1; j_call: TRBJ1-2; cdr3_aa: CASSQEGTVYGYTF; cdr3_nt: TGTGCCAGCAGCCAAGAGGGGACAGTCTATGGCTACACCTTC
v_call: TRBV28; clone_size: -; d_call: TRBD2; j_call: TRBJ2-3; cdr3_aa: CASSPTSGSTDTQYF; cdr3_nt: TGTGCCAGCAGTCCTACTAGCGGCTCCACAGATACGCAGTATTTT
v_call: TRBV24-1; clone_size: -; d_call: -; j_call: TRBJ2-1; cdr3_aa: CATSDPLLLEQFF; cdr3_nt: TGTGCCACCAGTGATCCCTTACTCCTTGAGCAGTTCTTC
v_call: TRBV19; clone_size: once; d_call: -; j_call: TRBJ1-6; cdr3_aa: CASRTMSRGQNSPLHF; cdr3_nt: TGTGCCAGTAGGACTATGTCTAGGGGACAAAATTCACCCCTCCACTTT
v_call: TRBV19; clone_size: -; d_call: TRBD2; j_call: TRBJ2-5; cdr3_aa: CASRTSGGQVETQYF; cdr3_nt: TGTGCCAGTAGGACTAGCGGGGGGCAGGTGGAGACCCAGTACTTC
v_call: TRBV7-9; clone_size: -; d_call: -; j_call: TRBJ2-7; cdr3_aa: CASSVISGSPTHYEQYF; cdr3_nt: TGTGCCAGCAGCGTTATAAGTGGGAGCCCAACCCACTACGAGCAGTACTTC
v_call: TRBV3-1/TRBV3-2; clone_size: -; d_call: -; j_call: TRBJ2-5; cdr3_aa: CASSPYARRPKTQYF; cdr3_nt: TGTGCCAGCAGCCCCTATGCCAGGCGCCCGAAGACCCAGTACTTC
v_call: TRBV7-9; clone_size: -; d_call: -; j_call: TRBJ2-1; cdr3_aa: CASSLATGNEQFF; cdr3_nt: TGTGCCAGCAGCTTAGCGACGGGTAATGAGCAGTTCTTC